This T cell receptor (beta chain) was sequenced in a study of T-cell reconstitution after alpha-beta-depleted transplantation in children. During its preparation, the TCRbeta library received unique molecular identifiers. TCRdb re-called the PCR reads with MiXCR, one entry per CDR3 protein. The sample holds around 200,000 distinct CDR3 sequences, approximately 9% seen once. CDR3 length: 13 residues. Trimming stripped 4 bases from V and 6 bases from J, with 11 bases between. This clonotype was recorded at least ten times. V is TRBV12-3 or TRBV12-4 and J is TRBJ2-3; the D call may be TRBD1 or TRBD2 (6 bases each). The specimen was PBMCs from the stem cell graft donor, collected from the stem cell graft. The receptor's source is a human donor who donated a stem cell graft to a child with acute lymphoblastic leukemia. The CDR3 region is CASSSLGGDTQYF. Here the CDR3 DNA reads TGTGCCAGCAGTTCCTTAGGGGGGGATACGCAGTATTTT.